A selection of T cell receptor beta chains follows, all from one sample in a study of cytotoxic CD8 clonotypes in ibrutinib-treated CLL. The data were produced by immunoSEQ multiplex PCR, yet TCRdb's version contains in-frame clones alone and is incomplete. The data show hundreds of thousands of clones, with about 61% seen just once and roughly 6% held by the top ten. This sample comprised PBMCs, obtained after 36 months of ibrutinib treatment. The origin of the receptors is a human donor with chronic lymphocytic leukemia. The CDR3 runs from the conserved cysteine through the conserved F or W. D genes are given only for firm matches. Clone size appears in some rows only: once, few, many, or a class for an expanded clone.

TRBJ1-1 few TRBD1 12 TRBV9 TGTGCCAGCAGCGTACGACAGGGTGTTATACTCTTT CASSVRQGVILF
TRBJ2-2 few NA 16 TRBV11-2 TGTGCCAGCAGCTTCCCCATGGAGACGAACACCGGGGAGCTGTTTTTT CASSFPMETNTGELFF
TRBJ2-3 NA TRBD2 20 TRBV9 TGTGCCAGCAGCAAACCCAAGTGGGGGACTAGCGGGACCGACACAGATACGCAGTATTTT CASSKPKWGTSGTDTDTQYF
TRBJ1-4 NA NA 14 TRBV5-1 TGCGCCAGCAGCCCCCGGCTAACTAATGAAAAACTGTTTTTT CASSPRLTNEKLFF
TRBJ2-7 NA TRBD1 15 TRBV27 TGTGCCAGCACTCGTCGGGGGACAGGATCCTACGAGCAGTACTTC CASTRRGTGSYEQYF
TRBJ2-3 few NA 20 TRBV4-1 TGCGCCAGCAGCCACCCGGGACACCGACACCGGACAAGCTCTACAGATACGCAGTATTTT CASSHPGHRHRTSSTDTQYF
TRBJ1-5 NA NA 12 TRBV6-1 TGTGCCACCGAAGGGGGATGGCAGCCCCAGCATTTT CATEGGWQPQHF
TRBJ1-2 few TRBD1 13 TRBV27 TGTGCCAGCAGAGACTTAGGGGGCCGGGGCTACACCTTC CASRDLGGRGYTF
TRBJ2-5 NA NA 16 TRBV4-1 TGCGCCAGCAGCCAAGTTGACCTTGGGGGCCAAGAGACCCAGTACTTC CASSQVDLGGQETQYF
TRBJ1-2 NA NA 14 TRBV27 TGTGCCAGCAGTTATCGGGGCTCGGACTATGGCTACACCTTC CASSYRGSDYGYTF
TRBJ1-5 few NA 19 TRBV4-2 TGTGCCAGCAGCCAAGGGGGAGGGACGGCAACTTATAGCAATCAGCCCCAGCATTTT CASSQGGGTATYSNQPQHF
TRBJ2-7 NA TRBD2 13 TRBV6-6 TGTGCCAGCAGTTATGGGCCCGGGGGGGAGCAGTACTTC CASSYGPGGEQYF
TRBJ2-3 NA NA 13 TRBV7-9 TGTGCCAGCAGATACAGGGCGCAGGGTACGCAGTATTTT CASRYRAQGTQYF
TRBJ2-7 NA TRBD2 17 TRBV7-3 TGTGCCAGCAGCTTATCATCCGTGGGACTAGGCTCCTACGAGCAGTACTTC CASSLSSVGLGSYEQYF
TRBJ2-1 NA TRBD2 16 TRBV5-1 TGCGCCAGCAGCTTTACTAGCGGGGGGGCCGACAATGAGCAGTTCTTC CASSFTSGGADNEQFF
TRBJ1-1 few NA 13 TRBV10-3 TGTGCCATCAAGGACAATCGGGACACTGAAGCTTTCTTT CAIKDNRDTEAFF
TRBJ2-5 NA NA 18 TRBV30 TGTGCCTGGAGTGTACCCCGGTCGGGGACAAATTTCCAAGAGACCCAGTACTTC CAWSVPRSGTNFQETQYF
TRBJ1-1 NA NA 13 TRBV27 TGTGCCAGCAGTTTATATTCGAACACTGAAGCTTTCTTT CASSLYSNTEAFF
TRBJ2-3 NA TRBD2 18 TRBV23-1 TGCGCCAGCAGTCAATCGGGACTAGCGGGAGACGGCACAGATACGCAGTATTTT CASSQSGLAGDGTDTQYF
TRBJ2-3 NA NA 14 TRBV7-6 TGTGCCAGCAGCCACCGGGACCGCGGTGATACGCAGTATTTT CASSHRDRGDTQYF
TRBJ2-7 few NA 12 TRBV29-1 TGCAGCGTTGAAGGGAGCTCCTACGAGCAGTACTTC CSVEGSSYEQYF
TRBJ2-6 NA TRBD1 17 TRBV10-3 TGTGCCATCAGCCCTCGACAGGGGAACACTGGGGCCAACGTCCTGACTTTC CAISPRQGNTGANVLTF
TRBJ2-1 NA NA 14 TRBV7-2 TGTGCCAGCAGCTTAGCCATAGGAAACAATGAGCAGTTCTTC CASSLAIGNNEQFF
TRBJ2-5 NA TRBD2 15 TRBV2 TGTGCCAGCAGTGTCCCTAGCGGGGTCCAAGAGACCCAGTACTTC CASSVPSGVQETQYF